What follows describes a single T cell receptor (beta chain). The antigen remains undetermined. The same CDR3 can be traced to other DNA sequences in this sample. Profiled with immunoSEQ multiplex PCR; TCRdb holds only in-frame clones, not every one. This sample yields just over 2,000,000 clones, of which roughly 96% are seen a single time; roughly 0.13% belongs to the top ten. The data originate from a study of shared clonotypes between healthy human individuals. The study's findings and limits: When naive CD4 clonotypes were compared across several donors, around 4.6% were shared. Generation of non-shared clonotypes was less probable than generation of clonotypes shared by all four donors.

This clonotype was obtained from a young man in good health. The sequencing sample was made of naive CD4+ T cells sorted from blood. Subset reported: CD45RA+ positively selected.

DNA for the CDR3: TGTGCCAGCAGACTAGCGGGAGCGGGTGAGCAGTACTTC. It specifies CASRLAGAGEQYF. The chain carries TRBV7-2 and TRBJ2-7; 11 bases are a match to TRBD2. The J segment lost 7 bases and the V segment lost 6 bases, leaving 5 bases of the junction unmatched. Germline CDR1 SGHTA, CDR2 FQGNSA. The CDR3 runs to 13 residues.